The clone carrying this T cell receptor beta chain was counted between two and nine times. Antigen specificity is unknown. The CDR3 runs to 15 residues. Germline-derived CDR1 and CDR2 are MNHEY and SVGAGI. The V gene end was trimmed by 6 bases and the J gene end by 0 bases; junction bases not matched to a gene: 5. The sample is drawn from a study of T-cell memory formation after mild COVID-19. At the level of the study: TCR clusters showed largely donor specificity.

Points from the study as a whole: Contracting clones localized mainly to CM and EM when CD4+ and mainly to EMRA when CD8+.

Sample barcodes and UMIs were carried by the TCR alpha and TCR beta cDNA libraries that 5'RACE generated with constant-segment primers. MiXCR was run by TCRdb on the 5' RACE reads, yielding one entry per CDR3 protein. The table includes 400,000 or so distinct CDR3 sequences, 20% detected once. Sample: PBMCs or a T cell subset sorted from them (not recorded which). This sequence joins TRBV6-5 and TRBJ2-3; 8 nucleotides agree with TRBD2. This sequence was found in an adult woman who had mild COVID-19 (a few samples of this study predate the infection). Cell type and time point are not known. The CDR3 is CASSLIAGSTDTQYF. The CDR3 DNA is TGTGCCAGCAGCCTAATAGCGGGGAGCACAGATACGCAGTATTTT.